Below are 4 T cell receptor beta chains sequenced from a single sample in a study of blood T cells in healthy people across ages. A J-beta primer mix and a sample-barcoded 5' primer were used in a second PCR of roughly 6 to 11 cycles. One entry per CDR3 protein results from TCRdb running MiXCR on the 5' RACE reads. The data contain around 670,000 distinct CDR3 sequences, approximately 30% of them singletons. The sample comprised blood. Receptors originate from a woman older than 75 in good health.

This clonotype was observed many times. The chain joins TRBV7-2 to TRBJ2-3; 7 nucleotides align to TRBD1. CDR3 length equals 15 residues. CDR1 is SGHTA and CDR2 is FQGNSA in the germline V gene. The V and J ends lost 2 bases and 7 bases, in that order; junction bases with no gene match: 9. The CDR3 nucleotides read TGTGCCAGCAGCTTAATGACAGGGAGAGGAAATACGCAGTATTTT. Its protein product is CASSLMTGRGNTQYF.

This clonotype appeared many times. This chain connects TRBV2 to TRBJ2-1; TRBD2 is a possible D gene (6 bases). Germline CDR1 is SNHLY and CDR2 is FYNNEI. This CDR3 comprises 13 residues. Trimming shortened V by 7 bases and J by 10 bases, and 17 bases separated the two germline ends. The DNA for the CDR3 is TGTGCCAGCACACCTGTAACAGGAGGGGAGCAGTTCTTC. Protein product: CASTPVTGGEQFF.

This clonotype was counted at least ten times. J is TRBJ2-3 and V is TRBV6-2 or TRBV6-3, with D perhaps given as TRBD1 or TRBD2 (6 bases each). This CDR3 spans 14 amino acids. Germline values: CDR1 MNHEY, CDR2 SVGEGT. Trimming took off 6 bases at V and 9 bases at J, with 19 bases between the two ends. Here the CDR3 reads CASRSGAALATQYF. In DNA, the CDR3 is TGTGCCAGCAGATCGGGGGCCGCCCTTGCGACGCAGTATTTT.

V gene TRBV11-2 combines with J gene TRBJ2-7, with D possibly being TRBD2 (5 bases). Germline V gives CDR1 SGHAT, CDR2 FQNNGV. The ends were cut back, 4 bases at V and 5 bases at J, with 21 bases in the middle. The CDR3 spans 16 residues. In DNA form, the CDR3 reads TGTGCCAGCAGCTCCTTTCCGGAAGGGTTGGGAGACGAGCAGTACTTC. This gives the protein CASSSFPEGLGDEQYF.